This T cell receptor (beta chain) is drawn from a study of T-cell reconstitution after alpha-beta-depleted transplantation in children. Preparation of the TCRbeta library used unique molecular identifiers. MiXCR was run by TCRdb on the PCR reads, yielding one entry per CDR3 protein. Among under 450,000 distinct CDR3 sequences listed, 10% to 15% were seen once. This clonotype was seen many times. The sequencing used PBMCs, collected from the stem cell graft. This clonotype originated in a human donor who donated a stem cell graft to a child with Fanconi anemia.

This CDR3 reads CATSDSGTPNYGYTF. As DNA, the CDR3 is TGTGCCACCAGTGATTCCGGGACACCGAACTATGGCTACACCTTC. V and J are TRBV24-1 and TRBJ1-2; D perhaps matches TRBD1 (6 bases). Germline CDR1 is KGHDR and CDR2 is SFDVKD. Between the trimmed V and J ends, which lost 2 bases and 2 bases, there was a span of 11 bases. The CDR3 sequence is 15 residues long.